What follows are 5 T cell receptor beta chains derived from one specimen sequenced in a study of coeliac disease. The method was immunoSEQ multiplex PCR; TCRdb's version includes in-frame clones alone and lacks a portion of them. This table has several thousand clones, around 60% appearing once. The sample comprised lamina propria lymphocytes from the gut. These receptors all come from a woman aged 55-70 years with active celiac disease.

The CDR3 DNA follows: TGTGCCAGTAGTATCAGACAGAATGAAGAGACCCAGTACTTC. This translates into CASSIRQNEETQYF. The V gene is TRBV19, the J gene TRBJ2-5, with D maybe TRBD1 (5 bases). With 3 bases removed from V and 3 bases from J, the gap between germline ends came to 11 bases. This CDR3 spans 14 amino acids. In germline, CDR1 is LNHDA, CDR2 SQIVND (reference sequence).

V and J are TRBV4-2 and TRBJ2-1; 9 positions match TRBD2. Germline V lookup: CDR1 LGHNA, CDR2 YNFKEQ. The CDR3 is 20 amino acids. V trimming: 1 base; J trimming: 12 bases; junction bases outside the gene matches: 25. CDR3 coding DNA: TGTGCCAGCAGCCAAGTAAATATGGCCCAAGAGGGACTAGCCGCATCGGGGCAGTTCTTC. Protein product: CASSQVNMAQEGLAASGQFF.

The chain employs TRBV2 and TRBJ2-3; the D gene is possibly TRBD1 (5 bases). Trimming cost V 5 bases and J 6 bases, with 15 bases left between them. Germline V gene data show CDR1 as SNHLY and CDR2 as FYNNEI. The CDR3 sequence is 14 residues long. This CDR3 reads CASSQGRQVDTQYF. Here the CDR3 DNA reads TGTGCCAGCAGTCAGGGCAGGCAAGTGGATACGCAGTATTTT.

Relative to its sample, this clone is medium-sized. This chain uses TRBV6-1 with TRBJ1-1; possible D gene TRBD1, 5 bases. Germline V gives CDR1 MNHNS, CDR2 SASEGT. V was shortened by 5 bases and J by 1 base, with 14 bases between the two germline ends. The CDR3 has 15 residues. The CDR3 DNA is TGTGCCAGCAGTCAACGGGGGTTACGGAACACTGAAGCTTTCTTT. The encoded protein is CASSQRGLRNTEAFF.

The rearrangement joins TRBV18 to TRBJ2-5; 7 bases match TRBD2. This CDR3 is built from 12 residues. V shed 5 bases and J 4 bases; nucleotides not matched to a gene: 1. Germline V gene sequence: CDR1 KGHSH, CDR2 LQKENI. The CDR3, as DNA: TGTGCCAGCTCATCGGGGGGAGAGACCCAGTACTTC. It is translated as CASSSGGETQYF.